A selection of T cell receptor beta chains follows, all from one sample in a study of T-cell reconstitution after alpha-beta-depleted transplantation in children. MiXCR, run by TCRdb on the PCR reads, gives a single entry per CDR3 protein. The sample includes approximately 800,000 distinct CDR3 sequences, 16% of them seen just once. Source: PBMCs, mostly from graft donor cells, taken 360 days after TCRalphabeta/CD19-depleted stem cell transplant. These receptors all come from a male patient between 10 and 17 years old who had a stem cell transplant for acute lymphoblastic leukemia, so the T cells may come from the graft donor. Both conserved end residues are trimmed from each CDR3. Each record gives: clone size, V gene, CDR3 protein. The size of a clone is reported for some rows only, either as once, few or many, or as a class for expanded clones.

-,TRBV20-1,SAPDRTYEQY
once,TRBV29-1,SVSVWTEAF
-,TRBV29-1,SVGVGGAKNIQY
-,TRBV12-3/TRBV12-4,ASSLVIYEQY
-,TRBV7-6,ASSQPGTGTSDTQY
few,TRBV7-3,ASSLISSRDIASEAF
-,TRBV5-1,ASSLRGQGTSYEQY
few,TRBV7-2,ASSLEGTRGEQF
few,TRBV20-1,SASPRTGVSGAF
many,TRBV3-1,ASSQGGYGYT
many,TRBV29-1,SVEEGQGSGYNEQF
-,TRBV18,ASSPYRRTPREETQY
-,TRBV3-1,ASSFGLPLAGTNTGELF